A single sample gave rise to the 26 T cell receptor beta chains below, sequenced in a study of cytomegalovirus exposure and HLA in healthy donors. PCR used 60 Vbeta primers and 13 Jbeta primers. Produced via immunoSEQ multiplex PCR; TCRdb's table is partial and in-frame only. The profile shows around 160,000 clones, just under 80% of them singletons. The sequencing sample was made of PBMCs. These receptors originate from a man in his late teens or twenties in good health and CMV-seropositive.

This chain uses TRBV6-5 with TRBJ1-1; 7 nucleotides line up with TRBD1. Germline CDR1 reads MNHEY; CDR2 reads SVGAGI. This CDR3 spans 15 amino acids. V shed 2 bases and J 5 bases; nucleotides not matched to a gene: 8. The CDR3 spells CASSYVSGGRTEAFF. The DNA for the CDR3 is TGTGCCAGCAGTTACGTGTCAGGGGGGAGGACTGAAGCTTTCTTT.

The rearrangement uses TRBV7-9 and TRBJ2-2, with 8 bases lining up with TRBD1. The CDR3 is made up of 15 amino acids. V lost 3 bases, J lost 3 bases, and 3 bases stayed unmatched. The germline V gene encodes CDR1 SEHNR and CDR2 FQNEAQ (reference sequence). The CDR3 bases are TGTGCCAGCAGCTTCCCGGGACAGGACACCGGGGAGCTGTTTTTT. As protein: CASSFPGQDTGELFF. The whole variable domain, remainder taken from reference TRBV7-9 and TRBJ2-2, is DTGVSQNPRHKITKRGQNVTFRCDPISEHNRLYWYRQTLGQGPEFLTYFQNEAQLEKSRLLSDRFSAERPKGSFSTLEIQRTEQGDSAMYLCASSFPGQDTGELFFGEGSRLTVL.

The chain links TRBV5-6 to TRBJ2-7; the D gene is possibly TRBD1 (6 bases). V was cut by 3 bases and J by 5 bases, with 12 bases left in between. The CDR3 consists of 13 residues. Germline loops: CDR1 SGHDT, CDR2 YYEEEE. The CDR3 coding sequence is TGTGCCAGCAGCTCCGGGACATATGACGAGCAGTACTTC. As protein: CASSSGTYDEQYF. The whole variable domain, remainder taken from reference TRBV5-6 and TRBJ2-7, is DAGVTQSPTHLIKTRGQQVTLRCSPKSGHDTVSWYQQALGQGPQFIFQYYEEEERQRGNFPDRFSGHQFPNYSSELNVNALLLGDSALYLCASSSGTYDEQYFGPGTRLTVT.

The chain employs TRBV5-1 and TRBJ1-3; D unresolved. Germline V gene sequence: CDR1 SGHRS, CDR2 YFSETQ. V was clipped by 7 bases and J by 4 bases, with 15 bases between them. CDR3 length: 14 amino acids. As DNA, the CDR3 is TGCGCCAGCGCCTTGGACGGTTTAGGAAACACCATATATTTT. It codes for CASALDGLGNTIYF. Looking up the rest from reference TRBV5-1 and TRBJ1-3 gives the full variable domain: KAGVTQTPRYLIKTRGQQVTLSCSPISGHRSVSWYQQTPGQGLQFLFEYFSETQRNKGNFPGRFSGRQFSNSRSEMNVSTLELGDSALYLCASALDGLGNTIYFGEGSWLTVV.

The chain is built from TRBV10-3 and TRBJ1-1; TRBD1 is a possible D gene (6 bases). The CDR3 length is 14 residues. Trimming shortened V by 8 bases and J by 5 bases, and 18 bases separated the two germline ends. The germline gives CDR1 ENHRY, CDR2 SYGVKD. In nucleotides, the CDR3 is TGTGCCATCGGAACAGGGTCAGTGGGGACTGAAGCTTTCTTT. This gives the protein CAIGTGSVGTEAFF.

This chain links TRBV7-9 with TRBJ2-1; tentatively, D is TRBD1 (6 bases). Trimming removed 2 bases at V and 4 bases at J, with 9 bases between. Germline CDR1 SEHNR, CDR2 FQNEAQ (reference sequence). The CDR3 sequence is 14 residues long. The CDR3: CASSLTGPYNEQFF. The CDR3 nucleotides read TGTGCCAGCAGCTTAACAGGGCCGTACAATGAGCAGTTCTTC.

The chain carries TRBV4-3 and TRBJ2-4; 7 positions agree with TRBD2. Germline V lookup: CDR1 LGHNA, CDR2 YSLEER. The J segment lost 9 bases and the V segment lost 0 bases, leaving 11 bases of the junction unmatched. This CDR3 is built from 16 residues. The CDR3 bases are TGCGCCAGCAGCCAAGATGGGAGGGACGGTGTGGGCATTCAGTACTTC. As protein: CASSQDGRDGVGIQYF.

The rearrangement joins TRBV5-1 to TRBJ1-1; D is unclear. Between the trimmed V and J ends, which lost 5 bases and 0 bases, there was a span of 5 bases. CDR3 length: 12 amino acids. Germline CDR1 and CDR2: SGHRS and YFSETQ. The CDR3 reads CASRRLNTEAFF. CDR3 nucleotide sequence: TGCGCCAGCAGGAGGTTGAACACTGAAGCTTTCTTT.

V gene TRBV14 combines with J gene TRBJ2-1, with 7 bases aligning to TRBD2. The ends lost 2 bases at V and 8 bases at J; junction bases unmatched: 9. The V gene's germline CDR1 is SGHDN and CDR2 FVKESK. The CDR3 runs to 15 residues. This CDR3 reads CASSQSWTSPDEQFF. The CDR3 region has the DNA TGTGCCAGCAGCCAATCGTGGACTAGTCCCGATGAGCAGTTCTTC.

The rearrangement uses TRBV4-2 and TRBJ2-1; 10 positions agree with TRBD2. Germline-derived CDR1 and CDR2 are LGHNA and YNFKEQ. The CDR3 has 16 amino acids. With 1 base clipped from V and 0 bases from J, the junction kept 0 bases outside the gene matches. CDR3 DNA sequence: TGTGCCAGCAGCCAAGGGACTAGCGGCTCCTACAATGAGCAGTTCTTC. As protein: CASSQGTSGSYNEQFF.

The chain is built from TRBV28 and TRBJ2-3; tentatively, D is TRBD1 (6 bases). V was shortened by 3 bases and J by 1 base, with 14 bases between the two germline ends. This CDR3 is built from 16 residues. The germline gives CDR1 MDHEN, CDR2 SYDVKM. The CDR3, as DNA: TGTGCCAGCAGTTTTGGGTCGGGACATCGCACAGATACGCAGTATTTT. As protein: CASSFGSGHRTDTQYF. The variable domain in full, completed from reference TRBV28 and TRBJ2-3, reads DVKVTQSSRYLVKRTGEKVFLECVQDMDHENMFWYRQDPGLGLRLIYFSYDVKMKEKGDIPEGYSVSREKKERFSLILESASTNQTSMYLCASSFGSGHRTDTQYFGPGTRLTVL.

This clone was seen only a few times. The chain employs TRBV19 and TRBJ2-3; tentative D call: TRBD1 (5 bases). Germline values: CDR1 LNHDA, CDR2 SQIVND (reference sequence). Deletions cut 10 bases from V and 1 base from J, with 24 bases between. The CDR3 totals 17 residues. The CDR3 loop is CATSPRGGLRGTDTQYF. CDR3 bases: TGTGCCACCTCCCCAAGGGGCGGCCTACGAGGCACAGATACGCAGTATTTT.

The chain recombines TRBV9 with TRBJ2-3; 11 nucleotides align to TRBD2. The CDR3 covers 15 residues. Looked up from germline, CDR1 is SGDLS and CDR2 is YYNGEE. The trim removed 2 bases at V and 4 bases at J, leaving 3 bases unmatched. The CDR3 DNA sequence: TGTGCCAGCAGCGTGACTAGCGGGAAGGCAGATACGCAGTATTTT. It codes for CASSVTSGKADTQYF. The full variable domain, completed using reference TRBV9 and TRBJ2-3, is DSGVTQTPKHLITATGQRVTLRCSPRSGDLSVYWYQQSLDQGLQFLIQYYNGEERAKGNILERFSAQQFPDLHSELNLSSLELGDSALYFCASSVTSGKADTQYFGPGTRLTVL.

V is TRBV5-1 and J is TRBJ1-3; 7 bases agree with TRBD1. V dropped 7 bases and J dropped 2; count of bases not matched to a gene: 6. Germline V gives CDR1 SGHRS, CDR2 YFSETQ. The CDR3 is 14 amino acids. The DNA for the CDR3 is TGCGCCAGCGCAGATACAGGGGCTGGAAACACCATATATTTT. It codes for CASADTGAGNTIYF.

The chain couples TRBV28 to TRBJ2-4; TRBD2 aligns across 8 bases. Trimming cost V 4 bases and J 8 bases; bases outside gene matches: 19. The CDR3 extends over 18 amino acids. Per germline, CDR1 MDHEN and CDR2 SYDVKM. Written as DNA, the CDR3 is TGTGCCAGCAGTTATGCCTCCCCCACAGCGGGAGATGAGCACATTCAGTACTTC. Its translation: CASSYASPTAGDEHIQYF.

V usage is TRBV29-1 and J usage is TRBJ1-1, with D unresolved. The CDR3 has 13 residues. Trimming pared 0 bases from V and 5 bases from J, leaving 10 bases between. Germline-derived CDR1 and CDR2 are SQVTM and ANQGSEA. CDR3 in DNA: TGCAGCGTTGAAGATACGCGGGGAACTGAAGCTTTCTTT. It encodes CSVEDTRGTEAFF.

This clone was counted only a few times. V gene TRBV5-8 combines with J gene TRBJ2-1, with 8 nucleotides matching TRBD2. Germline values: CDR1 SGHTS, CDR2 YDEGEE. The CDR3 contains 15 residues. Unmatched junction bases numbered 4, after V lost 5 bases and J lost 0 bases. CDR3 bases: TGTGCCAGCAGTAGCGGGACGAGCTCCTACAATGAGCAGTTCTTC. Residues: CASSSGTSSYNEQFF. The full variable domain, in which reference TRBV5-8 and TRBJ2-1 provide the parts outside the CDR3, is EAGVTQSPTHLIKTRGQQATLRCSPISGHTSVYWYQQALGLGLQFLLWYDEGEERNRGNFPPRFSGRQFPNYSSELNVNALELEDSALYLCASSSGTSSYNEQFFGPGTRLTVL.

This clone was observed once. V is TRBV15 and J is TRBJ2-5; the D is unclear. Germline V gives CDR1 LNHNV, CDR2 YYDKDF (reference sequence). The CDR3 has 14 residues. The V end was cut by 0 bases, the J end by 2 bases, with 7 bases between. CDR3: CATSREEWQETQYF. Here the CDR3 DNA reads TGTGCCACCAGCAGAGAGGAGTGGCAAGAGACCCAGTACTTC.

The V gene is TRBV4-1, the J gene TRBJ1-2; tentatively, D is TRBD1 (5 bases). Germline CDR1 is MGHRA and CDR2 is YSYEKL. Trimming took off 6 bases at V and 8 bases at J, with 16 bases between the two ends. There are 13 residues in the CDR3. The CDR3 nucleotides are TGCGCCAGCAGAGGGGCGGGGGGAAGAGGCTACACCTTC. Amino acid sequence: CASRGAGGRGYTF.

Regarding this clone: No conserved phenylalanine or tryptophan ends this CDR3, so it is likely a read error. The rearrangement joins TRBV10-2 to TRBJ1-6; no definite D call. This CDR3 region has 17 residues. Trimming stripped 2 bases from V and 3 bases from J, with 14 bases between. Germline-derived CDR1 and CDR2 are WSHSY and SAAADI. DNA for the CDR3: TGCGCCAGCAGTGAGATGGTCAGTTCTGACTATAATTCACCCCTCCACCTT. Translation gives CASSEMVSSDYNSPLHL.

The rearrangement uses TRBV6-1 and TRBJ1-2, with D possibly TRBD1 on 6 matching bases. The CDR3 extends over 15 amino acids. Trimming left V 3 bases short and J 0 bases short, with 11 bases between. Germline V gives CDR1 MNHNS, CDR2 SASEGT. The CDR3 loop is CASSEFAGANYGYTF. In nucleotides, the CDR3 is TGTGCCAGCAGTGAGTTCGCAGGGGCTAACTATGGCTACACCTTC.

V usage is TRBV6-1 and J usage is TRBJ1-1, with TRBD1 as a possible D gene (6 bases). This CDR3 is built from 12 residues. V was pared by 5 bases and J by 3 bases, with 7 bases between. Per the germline V gene, CDR1 is MNHNS and CDR2 is SASEGT. The chain's CDR3 is CASSTGYTEAFF. CDR3 DNA: TGTGCCAGCAGTACAGGGTACACTGAAGCTTTCTTT.

J is TRBJ1-5 and V is TRBV18, with TRBD1 matching over 10 bases. The CDR3 is made up of 15 amino acids. The V and J ends lost 6 bases and 6 bases, in that order; junction bases with no gene match: 8. Per the germline V gene, CDR1 is KGHSH and CDR2 is LQKENI. Here the CDR3 DNA reads TGTGCCAGCTCCCTGGACAGGGGGGTGGGTCAGCCCCAGCATTTT. Translation gives CASSLDRGVGQPQHF.

The chain is built from TRBV4-1 and TRBJ1-2; D not resolved. From germline, CDR1 is MGHRA and CDR2 YSYEKL. This CDR3 spans 14 amino acids. Trimming removed 3 bases from V and 9 bases from J, with 17 bases in between. CDR3 nucleotide sequence: TGCGCCAGCAGCCATGCCGGGGATACCAGGAGCTACACCTTC. Its translation is CASSHAGDTRSYTF.

The genes are TRBV2 and TRBJ2-7; 9 bases are shared with TRBD1. Germline V gives CDR1 SNHLY, CDR2 FYNNEI. Unmatched junction bases numbered 19, after V lost 3 bases and J lost 7 bases. The CDR3 contains 18 residues. CDR3 sequence: CASSEGDRARLLDKEQYF. The CDR3 DNA is TGTGCCAGCAGTGAGGGGGACAGGGCCCGCCTCCTAGATAAAGAGCAGTACTTC.

CDR3 residues: CASSQSQRDYEQYF. The CDR3 DNA reads TGCGCCAGCAGCCAAAGCCAGCGGGATTACGAGCAGTACTTC. The chain uses TRBV4-3 and TRBJ2-7, with 7 nucleotides matching TRBD2. Germline trimming cut 2 bases from V and 4 bases from J; bases unmatched to any gene: 5. The V gene's germline CDR1 is LGHNA and CDR2 YSLEER. This CDR3 comprises 14 residues.